These 25 T cell receptor beta chains were all obtained from the same sample, sequenced in a study of cytomegalovirus exposure and HLA in healthy donors. The method was immunoSEQ multiplex PCR; TCRdb's version includes in-frame clones alone and lacks a portion of them. The repertoire holds 150,000 to 200,000 clones, with approximately 84% as singletons. The source material was PBMCs. These receptor sequences come from a man aged 25 to 40 in good health and CMV-seropositive.

CDR3 sequence reads: CASSERDNTDTQYF. DNA for the CDR3: TGTGCCAGCAGTGAAAGGGACAACACAGATACGCAGTATTTT. The genes are TRBV2 and TRBJ2-3, with D perhaps matching TRBD1 (6 bases). CDR1 is SNHLY and CDR2 is FYNNEI in the germline V gene. There are 14 residues in the CDR3. V was clipped by 2 bases and J by 2 bases, with 8 bases between them.

CDR3 region: CASSPTGTYEQYF. Here the CDR3 DNA reads TGTGCCAGCAGCCCGACAGGGACCTACGAGCAGTACTTC. V gene TRBV11-3 combines with J gene TRBJ2-7; 7 positions match TRBD1. The CDR3 spans 13 residues. The V segment lost 5 bases and the J segment 2 bases; nucleotides outside the gene matches: 3. CDR1 is SGHNT, CDR2 YENEEA, per germline.

The chain joins TRBV7-6 to TRBJ2-6; D is possibly TRBD2 (7 bases). The germline gives CDR1 SGHVS, CDR2 FNYEAQ. The CDR3 loop spans 16 amino acids. The germline V and J ends were trimmed by 7 bases and 4 bases, with 17 bases remaining between them. DNA of the CDR3: TGTGCCAGCACCCTCTCATCGGGGGGCGGGGCCAACGTCCTGACTTTC. Amino acids: CASTLSSGGGANVLTF.

The chain carries TRBV1 and TRBJ1-3; the table's D call, TRBD1, has no DNA check behind it. TRBV1 is listed as a pseudogene. The CDR3 extends over 15 amino acids. The DNA of the CDR3 is TGCACCAGCAGCCAAACACAGGGGCACGGAAACACCATATATTTT. Translation gives CTSSQTQGHGNTIYF.

The chain is built from TRBV7-6 and TRBJ2-2, with D maybe TRBD1 (5 bases). Trimming pared 1 base from V and 5 bases from J, leaving 11 bases between. CDR3 length equals 15 residues. Germline values: CDR1 SGHVS, CDR2 FNYEAQ. The CDR3 spells CASSLGGARTGELFF. CDR3 DNA: TGTGCCAGCAGCTTAGGTGGGGCAAGGACCGGGGAGCTGTTTTTT.

The J gene is TRBJ2-7, the V gene TRBV15; no firm D call. Trimming cost V 3 bases and J 4 bases, with 13 bases left between them. This CDR3 has 14 residues. From germline, CDR1 is LNHNV and CDR2 YYDKDF (reference sequence). In nucleotides, the CDR3 is TGTGCCACCAGCAGTCACAGCTCAGGTTACGAGCAGTACTTC. This translates into CATSSHSSGYEQYF.

The V call is TRBV11-2, the J call TRBJ1-1, with D unclear. Germline assignment: CDR1 SGHAT and CDR2 FQNNGV. The V and J ends lost 4 bases and 0 bases respectively, with 6 bases between them. This CDR3 is built from 13 residues. Here the CDR3 DNA reads TGTGCCAGCAGCTCCCATCTGAACACTGAAGCTTTCTTT. Its translation: CASSSHLNTEAFF.

The chain recombines TRBV13 with TRBJ2-7; 11 bases map to TRBD1. This CDR3 has 16 amino acids. Germline CDR1 is PRHDT and CDR2 is FYEKMQ (reference sequence). The ends lost 5 bases at V and 3 bases at J; junction bases unmatched: 9. Here the CDR3 DNA reads TGTGCCAGCAGCGTCTCCCCCGGGACAGGGGGCTACGAGCAGTACTTC. This encodes CASSVSPGTGGYEQYF.

The CDR3 sequence: CASSRLGQGNSATNEKLFF. The CDR3 DNA is TGTGCCAGCAGCCGCCTGGGGCAGGGTAATTCGGCAACTAATGAAAAACTGTTTTTT. This sequence joins TRBV11-2 and TRBJ1-4, with D maybe TRBD1 (5 bases). The CDR3 is 19 amino acids. V was shortened by 5 bases and J by 0 bases, with 22 bases between the two germline ends. The V gene's germline CDR1 is SGHAT and CDR2 FQNNGV.

The chain links TRBV2 to TRBJ2-5; 8 nucleotides line up with TRBD1. V gave up 7 bases and J gave up 9 bases; unmatched junction bases: 13. Germline V gene data show CDR1 as SNHLY and CDR2 as FYNNEI. The CDR3 consists of 14 residues. The CDR3 here is CASTRWDRPMAQYF. In DNA, the CDR3 is TGTGCCAGCACACGATGGGACAGGCCAATGGCCCAGTACTTC.

The chain joins TRBV29-1 to TRBJ2-5, with TRBD2 identical over 10 bases. V was clipped by 6 bases and J by 5 bases; unmatched bases: 6. From germline, CDR1 is SQVTM and CDR2 ANQGSEA. This CDR3 is 13 amino acids long. The CDR3 DNA is TGCAGCGTCCCCGGGACTAGCGACGAGACCCAGTACTTC. Protein sequence: CSVPGTSDETQYF.

This chain uses TRBV11-3 with TRBJ2-7; D possibly corresponds to TRBD1 (6 bases). The CDR3 extends over 14 amino acids. Trimming took off 3 bases at V and 4 bases at J, with 13 bases between the two ends. Germline V gene data show CDR1 as SGHNT and CDR2 as YENEEA. CDR3 in DNA: TGTGCCAGCAGCTTCTCGTCGGACAGTTACGAGCAGTACTTC. Translation: CASSFSSDSYEQYF.

This clone was detected once. This chain joins TRBV7-2 and TRBJ2-1; 8 bases agree with TRBD1. The germline CDR1 and CDR2 sequences are SGHTA and FQGNSA. The CDR3 has 15 amino acids. Trimming took 7 bases from V and 9 from J; bases not matched to a gene: 14. The CDR3 DNA follows: TGTGCCAGCACCGGGAGTACAGGGGGATTGGGTGAGCAGTTCTTC. The encoded protein is CASTGSTGGLGEQFF.

The chain uses TRBV10-3 and TRBJ2-5; 10 bases agree with TRBD2. With V trimmed by 8 bases and J by 4 bases, 13 bases remained unmatched. The CDR3 spans 16 residues. Germline CDR1 ENHRY, CDR2 SYGVKD. Here the CDR3 DNA reads TGTGCCATCGGGGGGGAAAGGACTAGCGGTGGAGAGACCCAGTACTTC. Protein: CAIGGERTSGGETQYF.

The chain combines TRBV27 with TRBJ1-1; possible D gene TRBD1, 6 bases. CDR1 MNHEY and CDR2 SMNVEV come from the germline V gene (reference sequence). V dropped 2 bases and J dropped 5 bases, with 21 bases sitting between them. The CDR3 totals 17 residues. The chain's CDR3 is CASSLDLRGQLGTEAFF. As DNA, the CDR3 is TGTGCCAGCAGTTTAGACCTAAGGGGACAACTGGGGACTGAAGCTTTCTTT.

V is TRBV15 and J is TRBJ1-1, with D uncertain. CDR1 is LNHNV, CDR2 YYDKDF, per germline (reference sequence). V lost 1 base, J lost 4 bases, and 13 bases lay in between. The CDR3 extends over 15 amino acids. This CDR3 reads CATSRVGLSGTEAFF. CDR3 bases: TGTGCCACCAGCAGAGTGGGCTTGTCAGGCACTGAAGCTTTCTTT.

Comments on this clone: Germline is not matched at one junction end, which may reflect a read error. The chain combines TRBV6-1 with TRBJ2-3; 7 bases are shared with TRBD1. This CDR3 spans 15 amino acids. CDR1 is MNHNS and CDR2 is SASEGT in the germline V gene. The CDR3 DNA is TGTGCCAGCAGCGAAGACAGGGCCTACACAGATACGCAGTATTTT. Translation gives CASSEDRAYTDTQYF.

In this sample, this clone turned up once. The chain is built from TRBV6-1 and TRBJ2-1; 7 bases are a match to TRBD2. Trimming removed 1 base from V and 2 bases from J; junction bases left unmatched: 2. Germline V CDR1 and CDR2: MNHNS, SASEGT. The CDR3 sequence is 15 residues long. The CDR3 here is CASSEGREPYNEQFF. CDR3 coding DNA: TGTGCCAGCAGTGAAGGGCGGGAGCCCTACAATGAGCAGTTCTTC.

V and J are TRBV11-2 and TRBJ1-6; D is unresolved. The length of the CDR3 is 13 residues. Germline V gene data show CDR1 as SGHAT and CDR2 as FQNNGV. The V and J ends lost 4 bases and 7 bases respectively, with 8 bases between them. CDR3: CASSSEGNSPLHF. Written as DNA, the CDR3 is TGTGCCAGCAGCTCCGAGGGAAATTCACCCCTCCACTTT.

The genes are TRBV7-8 and TRBJ1-2, with D possibly TRBD1 on 5 matching bases. CDR1 SGHVS and CDR2 FQNEAQ come from the germline V gene. Trimming shortened V by 5 bases and J by 5 bases, and 15 bases separated the two germline ends. This CDR3 is 14 amino acids long. The CDR3 sequence: CASSTRDWGYGYTF. The DNA of the CDR3 is TGTGCCAGCAGCACCAGGGATTGGGGATATGGCTACACCTTC.

The V gene is TRBV9, the J gene TRBJ2-7, with 13 bases fitting TRBD2. Trimming took 7 bases from V and 6 from J; bases not matched to a gene: 7. The CDR3 consists of 14 residues. Germline V CDR1 and CDR2: SGDLS, YYNGEE. The CDR3 loop reads CASGPGLAGVEQYF. The CDR3, as DNA: TGTGCCAGCGGCCCTGGACTAGCGGGAGTCGAGCAGTACTTC.

This chain joins TRBV7-2 and TRBJ1-5; tentatively, D is TRBD1 (6 bases). Trimming removed 1 base at V and 6 bases at J, with 13 bases between. In germline, CDR1 is SGHTA, CDR2 FQGNSA. The length of the CDR3 is 15 residues. CDR3 DNA: TGTGCCAGCAGCTTAGGTGACAGGTTATCTCAGCCCCAGCATTTT. Translation gives CASSLGDRLSQPQHF.

The rearrangement links TRBV2 to TRBJ1-3, with TRBD1 identical over 9 bases. The CDR3 is 14 residues long. The germline V gene has CDR1 SNHLY and CDR2 FYNNEI. J lost 4 bases, V lost 7 bases, and 5 bases had no gene match. The CDR3 region has the DNA TGTGCCAGCAAGCGACAGGGGGTGGGAAACACCATATATTTT. It translates to CASKRQGVGNTIYF.

The chain joins TRBV6-1 to TRBJ2-3; D is possibly TRBD2 (7 bases). Germline CDR1 reads MNHNS; CDR2 reads SASEGT. The CDR3 extends over 17 amino acids. Trimming left V 1 base short and J 2 bases short, with 16 bases between. The CDR3 sequence: CASSEVPRRGATDTQYF. The CDR3 DNA reads TGTGCCAGCAGTGAAGTACCAAGACGGGGGGCCACAGATACGCAGTATTTT.

The V gene is TRBV6-1, the J gene TRBJ1-4, with a possible D match to TRBD1 (6 bases). V shed 1 base and J shed 8 bases, with 11 bases lying between them. Germline values: CDR1 MNHNS, CDR2 SASEGT. The length of the CDR3 is 14 residues. CDR3 region: CASSEVQGLEKLFF. The CDR3 DNA sequence: TGTGCCAGCAGTGAAGTCCAGGGGCTAGAAAAACTGTTTTTT.